This T cell receptor (beta chain) was identified in a study of beta chain features in type 1 diabetes. Regarding the study as a whole: When Type 1 diabetes patients were examined, their TCRB CDR3s proved moderately but significantly shorter in all four CD4+ subsets.

Notes on this clone: Its specificity is unknown.

Expressed TCRB transcripts were sequenced because the isolated RNA had all been reverse transcribed beforehand. The table came from immunoSEQ multiplex PCR; TCRdb's copy has only in-frame clones and leaves some out. This sample has more than 250,000 clones, with roughly 20% found just once. Germline-derived CDR1 and CDR2 are MDHEN and SYDVKM. There are 16 residues in the CDR3. V was clipped by 5 bases and J by 4 bases; unmatched bases: 6. The sequence derives from a woman aged 40 to 55 with type 1 diabetes. V and J are TRBV28 and TRBJ2-2, with 11 bases fitting TRBD2. The sample comprised naive CD4+ T cells from blood. The CDR3 spells CASSGSGRASTGELFF. The CDR3 DNA reads TGTGCCAGCAGTGGTAGCGGGAGGGCGAGCACCGGGGAGCTGTTTTTT.